What follows is one T cell receptor beta chain and its context. The data belong to a study of blood T cells in healthy people across ages. Germline V gene data show CDR1 as SGHRS and CDR2 as YFSETQ. The CDR3 is 15 residues long. Each donor's blood draw was roughly 10 milliliters of peripheral blood. A second PCR, run for about 7 to 11 cycles, used a sample-barcoded 5' primer plus a J-beta primer mix. No fewer than 3 million CDR3-containing paired-end reads came from each sample. TCRdb reanalysed the 5' RACE reads using MiXCR and keeps one entry per CDR3 protein. The sample includes hundreds of thousands of distinct CDR3 sequences, just under 25% seen only once; the top ten take 9.4%. These data are also associated with another study on T cells of mothers and their children. That work adds: Mothers and children who were related shared slightly more overlap than unrelated pairs, but not significantly more.

The specimen was blood. The gene calls are TRBV5-1 and TRBJ2-5; TRBD2 is a possible D gene (5 bases). The DNA matches TRBJ2-7 better at its end, which makes the J call doubtful. This clonotype originated in a boy aged 5-17 years in good health. DNA of the CDR3: TGCGCCAGCAGCCCGGAGGCCGGACGGACCTACGAGCAGTACTTC. Residues: CASSPEAGRTYEQYF.